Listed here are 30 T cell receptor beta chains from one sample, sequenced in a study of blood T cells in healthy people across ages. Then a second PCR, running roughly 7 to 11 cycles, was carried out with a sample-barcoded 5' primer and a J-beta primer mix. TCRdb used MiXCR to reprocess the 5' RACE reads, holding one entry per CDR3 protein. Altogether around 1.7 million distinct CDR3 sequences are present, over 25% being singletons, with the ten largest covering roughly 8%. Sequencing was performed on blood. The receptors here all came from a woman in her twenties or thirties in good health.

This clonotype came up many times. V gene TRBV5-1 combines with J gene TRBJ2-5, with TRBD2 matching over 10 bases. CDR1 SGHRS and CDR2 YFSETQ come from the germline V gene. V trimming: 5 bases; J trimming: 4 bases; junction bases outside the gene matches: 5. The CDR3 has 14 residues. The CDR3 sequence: CASSSGTSAETQYF. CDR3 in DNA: TGCGCCAGCAGTTCCGGGACTAGCGCAGAGACCCAGTACTTC. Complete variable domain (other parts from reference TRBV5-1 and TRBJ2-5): KAGVTQTPRYLIKTRGQQVTLSCSPISGHRSVSWYQQTPGQGLQFLFEYFSETQRNKGNFPGRFSGRQFSNSRSEMNVSTLELGDSALYLCASSSGTSAETQYFGPGTRLLVL.

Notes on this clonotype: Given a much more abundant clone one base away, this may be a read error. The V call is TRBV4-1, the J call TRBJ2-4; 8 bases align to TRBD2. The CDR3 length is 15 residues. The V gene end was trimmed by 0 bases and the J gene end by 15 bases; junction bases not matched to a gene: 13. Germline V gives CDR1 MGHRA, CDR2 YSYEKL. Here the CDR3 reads CASSQDAGGGYERYF. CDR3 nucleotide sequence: TGCGCCAGCAGCCAAGATGCGGGGGGTGGCTACGAGCGGTACTTC.

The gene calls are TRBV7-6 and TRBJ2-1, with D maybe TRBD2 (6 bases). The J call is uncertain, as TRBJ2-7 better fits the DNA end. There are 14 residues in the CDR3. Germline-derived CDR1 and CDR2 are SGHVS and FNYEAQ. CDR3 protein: CASSGGFFDNEQYF. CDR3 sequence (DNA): TGTGCCAGCAGCGGGGGGTTCTTTGACAATGAGCAGTACTTC.

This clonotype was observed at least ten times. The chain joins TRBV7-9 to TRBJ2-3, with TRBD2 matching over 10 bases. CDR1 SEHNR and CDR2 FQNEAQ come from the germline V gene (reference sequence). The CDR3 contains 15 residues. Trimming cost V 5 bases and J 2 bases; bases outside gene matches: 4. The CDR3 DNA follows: TGTGCCAGCAGCCGTACTAGCGGGGCCACAGATACGCAGTATTTT. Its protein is CASSRTSGATDTQYF.

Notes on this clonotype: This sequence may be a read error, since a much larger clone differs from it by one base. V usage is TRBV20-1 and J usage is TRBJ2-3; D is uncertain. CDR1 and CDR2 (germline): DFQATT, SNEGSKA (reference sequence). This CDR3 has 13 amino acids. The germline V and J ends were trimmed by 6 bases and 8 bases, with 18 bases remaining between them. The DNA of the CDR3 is TGCAGTGCCTACATCGAGGCAGCAGGTACGCAGTATTTT. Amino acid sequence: CSAYIEAAGTQYF.

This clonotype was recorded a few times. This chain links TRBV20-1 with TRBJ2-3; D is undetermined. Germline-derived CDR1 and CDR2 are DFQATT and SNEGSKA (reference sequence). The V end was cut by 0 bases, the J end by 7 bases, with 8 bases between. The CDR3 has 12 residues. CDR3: CSARESPYTQYF. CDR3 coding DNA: TGCAGTGCTAGAGAAAGCCCCTATACGCAGTATTTT.

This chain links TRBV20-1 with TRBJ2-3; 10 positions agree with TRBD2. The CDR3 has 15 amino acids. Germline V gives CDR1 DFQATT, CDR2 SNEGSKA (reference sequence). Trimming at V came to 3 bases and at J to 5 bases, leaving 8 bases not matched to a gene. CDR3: CSARVLAGVGDTQYF. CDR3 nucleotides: TGCAGTGCTAGGGTGCTAGCGGGAGTTGGAGATACGCAGTATTTT.

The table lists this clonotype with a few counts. CDR3: CASSPQGNTGELFF. DNA of the CDR3: TGTGCCAGCAGTCCGCAGGGGAACACCGGGGAGCTGTTTTTT. V usage is TRBV7-7 and J usage is TRBJ2-2, with TRBD1 as a possible D gene (5 bases). Trimming shortened V by 6 bases and J by 1 base, and 9 bases separated the two germline ends. Germline V gives CDR1 SSHAT, CDR2 FNYEAQ (reference sequence). This CDR3 region has 14 residues.

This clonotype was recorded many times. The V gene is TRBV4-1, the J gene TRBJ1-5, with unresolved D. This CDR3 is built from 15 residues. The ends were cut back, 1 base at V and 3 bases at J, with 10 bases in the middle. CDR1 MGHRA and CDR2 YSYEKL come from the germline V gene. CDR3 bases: TGCGCCAGCAGCCAAGTGAACAGTTACAATCAGCCCCAGCATTTT. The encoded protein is CASSQVNSYNQPQHF.

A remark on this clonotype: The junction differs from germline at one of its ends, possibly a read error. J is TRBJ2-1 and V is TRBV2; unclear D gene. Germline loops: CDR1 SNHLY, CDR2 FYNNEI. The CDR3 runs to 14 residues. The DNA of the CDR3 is TGTGCCAGCCGTGACCCCCGCACCTACAATGAGCAGTTCTTC. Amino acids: CASRDPRTYNEQFF.

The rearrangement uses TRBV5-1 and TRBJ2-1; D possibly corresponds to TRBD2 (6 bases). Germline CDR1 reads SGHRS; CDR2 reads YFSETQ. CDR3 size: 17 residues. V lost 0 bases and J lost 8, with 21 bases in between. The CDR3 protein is CASSLVGGGMFSYEQFF. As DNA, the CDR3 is TGCGCCAGCAGCTTGGTGGGTGGAGGGATGTTTTCATATGAGCAGTTCTTC.

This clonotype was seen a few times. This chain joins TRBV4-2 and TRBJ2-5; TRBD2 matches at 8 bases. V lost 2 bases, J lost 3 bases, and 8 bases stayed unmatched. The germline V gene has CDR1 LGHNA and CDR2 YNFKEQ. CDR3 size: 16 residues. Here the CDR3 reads CASSQSFGGGEETQYF. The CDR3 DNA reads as TGTGCCAGCAGCCAATCCTTCGGGGGGGGAGAAGAGACCCAGTACTTC.

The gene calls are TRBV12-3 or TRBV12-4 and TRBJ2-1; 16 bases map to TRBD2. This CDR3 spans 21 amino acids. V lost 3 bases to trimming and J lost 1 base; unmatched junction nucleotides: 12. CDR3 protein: CASSFILGLAGGSKSYNEQFF. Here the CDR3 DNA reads TGTGCCAGCAGTTTCATCTTGGGACTAGCGGGGGGGAGTAAGTCCTACAATGAGCAGTTCTTC.

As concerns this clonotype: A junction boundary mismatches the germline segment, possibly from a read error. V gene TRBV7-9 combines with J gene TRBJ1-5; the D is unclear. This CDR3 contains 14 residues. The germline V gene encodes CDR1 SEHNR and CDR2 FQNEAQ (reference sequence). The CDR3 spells CAGSLTGGNQPQHF. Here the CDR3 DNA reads TGTGCCGGCAGCTTAACGGGCGGGAATCAGCCCCAGCATTTT. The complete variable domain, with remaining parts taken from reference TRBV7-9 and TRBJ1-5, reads DTGVSQNPRHKITKRGQNVTFRCDPISEHNRLYWYRQTLGQGPEFLTYFQNEAQLEKSRLLSDRFSAERPKGSFSTLEIQRTEQGDSAMYLCAGSLTGGNQPQHFGDGTRLSIL.

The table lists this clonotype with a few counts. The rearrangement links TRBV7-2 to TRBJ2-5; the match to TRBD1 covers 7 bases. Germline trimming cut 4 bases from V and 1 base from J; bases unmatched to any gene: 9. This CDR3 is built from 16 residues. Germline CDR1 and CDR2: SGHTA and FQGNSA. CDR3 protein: CASSWAGTEIQETQYF. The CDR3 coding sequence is TGTGCCAGCAGCTGGGCCGGGACAGAGATCCAAGAGACCCAGTACTTC.

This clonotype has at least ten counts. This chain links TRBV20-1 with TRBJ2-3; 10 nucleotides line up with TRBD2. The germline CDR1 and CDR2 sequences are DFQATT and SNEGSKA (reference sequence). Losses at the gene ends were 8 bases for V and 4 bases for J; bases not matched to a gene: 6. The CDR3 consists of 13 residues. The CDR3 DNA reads TGCAGTTCGCTAGCGGGAGATGCAGATACGCAGTATTTT. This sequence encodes CSSLAGDADTQYF.

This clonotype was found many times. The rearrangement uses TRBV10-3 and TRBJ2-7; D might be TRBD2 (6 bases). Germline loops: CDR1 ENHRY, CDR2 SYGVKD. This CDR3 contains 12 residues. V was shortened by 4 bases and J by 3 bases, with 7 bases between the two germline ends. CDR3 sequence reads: CAISGGNYEQYF. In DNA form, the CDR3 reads TGTGCCATCAGTGGCGGGAACTACGAGCAGTACTTC.

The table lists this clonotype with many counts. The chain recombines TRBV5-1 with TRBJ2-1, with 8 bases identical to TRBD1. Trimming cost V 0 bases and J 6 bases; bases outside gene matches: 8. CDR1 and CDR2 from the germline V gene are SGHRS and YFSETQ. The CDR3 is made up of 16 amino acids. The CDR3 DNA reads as TGCGCCAGCAGCTTGGCCGCCGGGACAGGCGGCAATGAGCAGTTCTTC. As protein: CASSLAAGTGGNEQFF.

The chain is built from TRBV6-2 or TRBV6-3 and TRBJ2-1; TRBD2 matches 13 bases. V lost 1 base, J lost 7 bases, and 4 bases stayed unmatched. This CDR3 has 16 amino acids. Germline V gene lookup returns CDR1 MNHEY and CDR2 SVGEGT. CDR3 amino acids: CASSYWTSGRGNEQFF. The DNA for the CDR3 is TGTGCCAGCAGTTACTGGACTAGCGGGAGAGGGAATGAGCAGTTCTTC.

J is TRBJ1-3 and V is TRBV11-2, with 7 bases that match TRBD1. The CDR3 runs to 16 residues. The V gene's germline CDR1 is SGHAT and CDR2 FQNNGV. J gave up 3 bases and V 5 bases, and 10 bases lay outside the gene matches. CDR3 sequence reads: CASSPRQGTSGNTIYF. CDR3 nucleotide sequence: TGTGCCAGCAGCCCTCGACAGGGAACAAGTGGAAACACCATATATTTT.

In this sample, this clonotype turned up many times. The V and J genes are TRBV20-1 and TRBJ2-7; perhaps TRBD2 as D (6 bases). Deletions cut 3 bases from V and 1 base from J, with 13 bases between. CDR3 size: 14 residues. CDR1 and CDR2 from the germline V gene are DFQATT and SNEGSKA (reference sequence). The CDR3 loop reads CSARVAGSSYEQYF. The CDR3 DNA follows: TGCAGTGCTAGGGTGGCGGGGTCTTCCTACGAGCAGTACTTC.

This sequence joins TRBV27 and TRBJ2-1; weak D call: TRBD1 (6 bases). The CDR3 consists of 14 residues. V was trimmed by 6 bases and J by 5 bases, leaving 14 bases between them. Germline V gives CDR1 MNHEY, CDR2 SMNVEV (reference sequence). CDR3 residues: CASSETGFNNEQFF. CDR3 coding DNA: TGTGCCAGCAGCGAGACAGGTTTCAACAATGAGCAGTTCTTC.

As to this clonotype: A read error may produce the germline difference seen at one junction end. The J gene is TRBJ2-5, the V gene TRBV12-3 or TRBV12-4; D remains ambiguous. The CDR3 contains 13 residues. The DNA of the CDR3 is TGTACCAGCTCAGTTTATAGGGAAGAGACCCAGTACTTC. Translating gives CTSSVYREETQYF.

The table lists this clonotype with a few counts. In nucleotides, the CDR3 is TGTGCCAGCAGTTATCTCGGGGCCCTGGTGGCCAATGAGCAGTTCTTC. Translated: CASSYLGALVANEQFF. V and J are TRBV6-5 and TRBJ2-1; D tentatively reads TRBD1 or TRBD2 (5 bases each). CDR3 length equals 16 residues. V was trimmed by 3 bases and J by 6 bases, leaving 18 bases between them. Germline CDR1 is MNHEY and CDR2 is SVGAGI.

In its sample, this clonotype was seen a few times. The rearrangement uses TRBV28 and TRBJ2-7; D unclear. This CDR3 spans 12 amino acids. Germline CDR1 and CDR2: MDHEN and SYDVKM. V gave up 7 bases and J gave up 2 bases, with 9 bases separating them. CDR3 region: CASKGQTYEQYF. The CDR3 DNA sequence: TGTGCCAGCAAAGGGCAGACCTACGAGCAGTACTTC.

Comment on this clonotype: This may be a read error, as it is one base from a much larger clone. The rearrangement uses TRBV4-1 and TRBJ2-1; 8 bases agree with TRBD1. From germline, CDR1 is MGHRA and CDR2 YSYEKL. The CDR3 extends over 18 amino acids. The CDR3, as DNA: TGCGCCAGCAGCCACGGGGTCAGGGGGCGCCATCGCTACAATGAGCGGTTCTTC. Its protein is CASSHGVRGRHRYNERFF.

This chain's CDR3 is CASSRVGASYGYTF. The CDR3 region has the DNA TGTGCCAGCAGCCGGGTGGGGGCCAGCTATGGCTACACCTTC. This chain joins TRBV7-2 and TRBJ1-2; tentatively, D is TRBD1 (6 bases). CDR1 SGHTA and CDR2 FQGNSA come from the germline V gene. This CDR3 region has 14 residues. The V end was cut by 5 bases, the J end by 4 bases, with 14 bases between.

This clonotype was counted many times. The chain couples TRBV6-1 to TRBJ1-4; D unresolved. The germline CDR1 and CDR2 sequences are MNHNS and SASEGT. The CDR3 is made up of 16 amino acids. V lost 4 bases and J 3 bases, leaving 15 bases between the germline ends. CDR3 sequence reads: CASSAGKANANEKLFF. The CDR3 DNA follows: TGTGCCAGCAGTGCCGGGAAGGCGAACGCTAATGAAAAACTGTTTTTT.

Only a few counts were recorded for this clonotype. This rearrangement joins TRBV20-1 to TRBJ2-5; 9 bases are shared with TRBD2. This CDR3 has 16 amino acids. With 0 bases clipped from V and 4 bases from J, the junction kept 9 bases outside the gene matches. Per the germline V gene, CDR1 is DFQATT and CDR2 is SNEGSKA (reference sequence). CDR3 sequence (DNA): TGCAGTGCTAGAGATACGACTAGCGGTGGATTAGAGACCCAGTACTTC. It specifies CSARDTTSGGLETQYF.

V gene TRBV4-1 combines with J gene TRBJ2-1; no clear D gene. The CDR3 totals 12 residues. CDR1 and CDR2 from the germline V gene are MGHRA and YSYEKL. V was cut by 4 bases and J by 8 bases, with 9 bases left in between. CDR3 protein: CASSLEYDEQFF. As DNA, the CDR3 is TGCGCCAGCAGCCTGGAATACGATGAGCAGTTCTTC.